This T cell receptor (beta chain) appears in the sequencing data of a study of blood T cell repertoires in COVID-19. Study background: The United States, Italy and Spain were the sources of the acute and convalescent COVID-19 samples. PBMCs, B-cell-depleted T cells, or T cells provided the cDNA or gDNA that made up the material.

Original methodology: Scientists estimated how many nucleated cells there were by amplifying reference gene primers. Sequenced by immunoSEQ multiplex PCR; TCRdb stores in-frame clones only, minus some. V, J and clone size were drawn from that table, and D and trimming were deduced from the DNA. The table has over 150,000 clones, over 60% seen once. Germline CDR1 is SQVTM and CDR2 is ANQGSEA. V lost 1 base and J 0 bases, leaving 10 bases between the germline ends. The CDR3 length is 15 residues. V usage is TRBV29-1 and J usage is TRBJ2-4; D possibly corresponds to TRBD2 (6 bases). The TCR sequence derives from an older man with acute or convalescent COVID-19. What was sequenced was peripheral blood. The CDR3 here is CSVEVGGEAKNIQYF. CDR3 bases: TGCAGCGTTGAAGTTGGAGGGGAAGCCAAAAACATTCAGTACTTC.